The present entry profiles one TCR beta chain with its context. Per germline, CDR1 MDHEN and CDR2 SYDVKM. Trimming cost V 5 bases and J 2 bases, with 12 bases left between them. This CDR3 region has 14 residues. The source of the sample is a study of long-term antiretroviral therapy in people with HIV. Researchers ran immunoSEQ v3.0 at survey level. Some clones are missing from TCRdb's copy, which holds only in-frame ones; the method was immunoSEQ multiplex PCR. This sample carries 20,000 to 30,000 clones, approximately 80% of them seen once, and the ten largest clones take around 6.1%. This sequence was found in a man aged 30-40 years with HIV. The source material was unsorted PBMCs, sampled 4.4 years after starting antiretroviral therapy. V and J are TRBV28 and TRBJ1-1; D not resolved. Written as DNA, the CDR3 is TGTGCCAGCAGTCTCCTAGGACTAAACACTGAAGCTTTCTTT. Translating gives CASSLLGLNTEAFF.